Listed below are T cell receptor beta chains from one sample, sequenced in a study of blood T cell repertoires in COVID-19. Produced via immunoSEQ multiplex PCR; TCRdb's table is partial and in-frame only. The table has 120,000 to 150,000 clones, 65% to 80% seen once. The sample comprised peripheral blood. These receptors all come from an older man with acute or convalescent COVID-19. Each CDR3 is given with its conserved first and last residue. Some rows have no size entry. The others give once, few or many, or a class for an expanded clone.

17 few TRBJ1-4 TRBV4-2 CASSQGTRQGSNEKLFF
14 - TRBJ1-2 TRBV10-3 CAIIDKQGIDGYTF
13 - TRBJ1-1 TRBV12-3/TRBV12-4 CASREDWNTEAFF
14 - TRBJ2-3 TRBV7-9 CASSLGSGADTQYF
14 few TRBJ2-7 TRBV28 CASRRSGEPYEQYF
14 - TRBJ2-6 TRBV7-8 CASSQRQGANVLTF
13 - TRBJ2-6 TRBV12-3/TRBV12-4 CATGGSGANVLTF
13 - TRBJ1-1 TRBV7-9 CASSLVVNTEAFF
18 - TRBJ2-2 TRBV6-1 CASSEAPGQGAHTGELFF
15 once TRBJ1-4 TRBV27 CASSSQGATNEKLFF
13 - TRBJ1-6 TRBV25-1 CARNRGRDSPLHF
18 - TRBJ2-1 TRBV19 CASSIEIPTGSLNNEQFF
19 - TRBJ2-1 TRBV7-3 CASSTPGLAGVSSYNEQFF
14 - TRBJ1-5 TRBV6-1 CASSEVGLNQPQHF
18 few TRBJ1-3 TRBV4-3 CASSQAATGRSSGNTIYF
18 once TRBJ2-3 TRBV7-8 CASSLVSARGVMGDTQYF